What follows describes a single TCR beta chain. The antigen remains unidentified. Germline V gives CDR1 LGHNA, CDR2 YSLEER. The CDR3 length is 15 residues. Trimming stripped 3 bases from V and 0 bases from J, with 12 bases between. The data stem from a study of cytomegalovirus exposure and HLA in healthy donors. PCR involved 60 Vbeta and 13 Jbeta primers. Generated by immunoSEQ multiplex PCR, the TCRdb table keeps only in-frame clones and is missing some. The sample has 30,000 to 40,000 clones; roughly 69% are singletons. Points from the study as a whole: Researchers counted 164 TCR beta chains as cytomegalovirus-associated. The likely origin of a cluster of highly shared sequence variants was a sequencing artifact.

Material for sequencing was PBMCs. The receptor was isolated from a man aged 25-45 years in good health and CMV-seronegative. This chain links TRBV4-3 with TRBJ2-7; the D gene is possibly TRBD1 (6 bases). CDR3 coding DNA: TGCGCCAGCAGCCAGACCACAGGGAGCTCCTACGAGCAGTACTTC. Encoded protein: CASSQTTGSSYEQYF.